A selection of T cell receptor beta chains follows, all from one sample in a study of a mutant IDH1 vaccine in newly diagnosed glioma. Here immunoSEQ multiplex PCR was the method, and the copy in TCRdb shows in-frame clones only, minus some. The table has approximately 45,000 clones, 70% to 90% seen once; the top ten hold around 5.4%. These receptors are not linked to any known antigen. The source material was PBMCs, sampled from a glioma patient whose treatment included an IDH1 peptide vaccine. The receptor source for this set is a middle-aged woman with glioma. Both conserved end residues are part of each CDR3. D genes are given only for firm matches. The size of a clone is reported for some rows only, either as once, few or many, or as a class for expanded clones.

j_gene: TRBJ1-1
abundance: .
d_gene: .
v_gene: TRBV5-8
CDR3aa: CASSPGRWGTEAFF
CDR3nt: TGTGCCAGCAGCCCCGGCAGGTGGGGCACTGAAGCTTTCTTT

j_gene: TRBJ2-7
abundance: .
d_gene: .
v_gene: TRBV19
CDR3aa: CASSIVAESSYEQYF
CDR3nt: TGTGCCAGTAGTATAGTAGCGGAGAGCTCCTACGAGCAGTACTTC

j_gene: TRBJ2-2
abundance: .
d_gene: .
v_gene: TRBV6-1
CDR3aa: CASSEATRTSNTGELFF
CDR3nt: TGTGCCAGCAGTGAAGCGACAAGGACTTCAAACACCGGGGAGCTGTTTTTT

j_gene: TRBJ2-7
abundance: .
d_gene: .
v_gene: TRBV11-2
CDR3aa: CASRQQLQGGAEQYF
CDR3nt: TGTGCCAGCAGGCAACAGTTACAGGGTGGGGCCGAGCAGTACTTC

j_gene: TRBJ2-1
abundance: .
d_gene: .
v_gene: TRBV7-2
CDR3aa: CASSRGPSDEQFF
CDR3nt: TGTGCCAGCAGTCGCGGGCCGTCGGATGAGCAGTTCTTC

j_gene: TRBJ2-1
abundance: .
d_gene: TRBD2
v_gene: TRBV10-3
CDR3aa: CAIRISGSSYNEQFF
CDR3nt: TGTGCCATCCGAATAAGCGGGAGTTCCTACAATGAGCAGTTCTTC

j_gene: TRBJ2-7
abundance: few
d_gene: TRBD2
v_gene: TRBV11-2
CDR3aa: CASSIGTSISYEQYF
CDR3nt: TGTGCCAGCAGCATCGGGACTAGTATCTCCTACGAGCAGTACTTC

j_gene: TRBJ2-1
abundance: .
d_gene: .
v_gene: TRBV25-1
CDR3aa: CASSGPGVERGQGEQFF
CDR3nt: TGTGCCAGCAGTGGCCCGGGAGTAGAAAGGGGTCAAGGTGAGCAGTTCTTC

j_gene: TRBJ1-5
abundance: few
d_gene: .
v_gene: TRBV7-9
CDR3aa: CASSLSNNQPQHF
CDR3nt: TGTGCCAGCAGCTTATCGAACAATCAGCCCCAGCATTTT

j_gene: TRBJ2-7
abundance: .
d_gene: TRBD1
v_gene: TRBV5-1
CDR3aa: CASSPGDSSYEQYF
CDR3nt: TGCGCCAGCAGCCCCGGGGACAGCTCCTACGAGCAGTACTTC

j_gene: TRBJ2-7
abundance: .
d_gene: TRBD1
v_gene: TRBV4-3
CDR3aa: CASSQDREQGAGEQYF
CDR3nt: TGCGCCAGCAGCCAAGATCGGGAACAGGGGGCGGGCGAGCAGTACTTC

j_gene: TRBJ2-7
abundance: .
d_gene: TRBD1
v_gene: TRBV6-6
CDR3aa: CASRPGTGGSYEQYF
CDR3nt: TGTGCCAGCAGACCCGGGACAGGGGGCTCCTACGAGCAGTACTTC

j_gene: TRBJ2-5
abundance: .
d_gene: TRBD2
v_gene: TRBV29-1
CDR3aa: CSVASGAQETQYF
CDR3nt: TGCAGCGTAGCGAGCGGGGCTCAAGAGACCCAGTACTTC

j_gene: TRBJ1-2
abundance: .
d_gene: TRBD1
v_gene: TRBV5-1
CDR3aa: CASSPGPTGGSGRYGYTF
CDR3nt: TGCGCCAGCAGCCCGGGCCCGACAGGGGGCAGCGGTCGCTATGGCTACACCTTC

j_gene: TRBJ1-2
abundance: .
d_gene: .
v_gene: TRBV6-5
CDR3aa: CASSFARRGPYTF
CDR3nt: TGTGCCAGCAGTTTTGCGCGCCGGGGACCCTACACCTTC